This entry lists 6 T cell receptor beta chains sequenced from one sample in a study of T cells after yellow fever vaccination (dated by TCRdb to the late 2010s). The treatment or condition tag for this specimen amounts to: live attenuated yellow fever vaccine strain. The library was made by 5' RACE. TCRdb lists the instrument as Illumina HiSeq 2500. TCRdb passed the public sequencing reads through fastp at Q25 and MiXCR, retaining productive beta sequences. Entries that share a CDR3 protein sequence are merged under the most common genes and DNA. This sample lists 300,000 or so distinct CDR3 sequences; roughly 13% were detected once. The top ten constitute 0.4% to 0.55% of the sample. The specimen was CD4+ T cells sorted from PBMCs, collected 45 days after the yellow fever booster vaccination. The receptors were gathered from a man younger than 40 who received the YFV17D yellow fever vaccine.

There are a few counts of this clonotype. The V call is TRBV5-1, the J call TRBJ2-3; TRBD2 matches 8 bases. Trimming took 1 base from V and 4 from J; bases not matched to a gene: 8. The germline gives CDR1 SGHRS, CDR2 YFSETQ. This CDR3 spans 16 amino acids. The CDR3, as DNA: TGCGCCAGCAGCTTGAACCCGGGAGGGCTAGCAGATACGCAGTATTTT. Translating it yields CASSLNPGGLADTQYF.

This chain uses TRBV7-2 with TRBJ2-7, with D uncertain. Germline loops: CDR1 SGHTA, CDR2 FQGNSA. The CDR3 is made up of 15 amino acids. V gave up 2 bases and J gave up 6 bases, with 17 bases separating them. This CDR3 reads CASSLKNLELREQYF. The CDR3 DNA reads as TGTGCCAGCAGCTTAAAAAATTTAGAACTCCGCGAGCAGTACTTC. Drawing the rest from reference TRBV7-2 and TRBJ2-7, the complete variable domain is GAGVSQSPSNKVTEKGKDVELRCDPISGHTALYWYRQSLGQGLEFLIYFQGNSAPDKSGLPSDRFSAERTGGSVSTLTIQRTQQEDSAVYLCASSLKNLELREQYFGPGTRLTVT.

CDR3 in amino acids: CASSLTLSTDTQYF. The DNA of the CDR3 is TGTGCCAGCAGCTTAACCTTATCCACAGATACGCAGTATTTT. V and J are TRBV7-2 and TRBJ2-3; D uncertain. The germline V and J ends were trimmed by 2 bases and 2 bases, with 8 bases remaining between them. CDR1 and CDR2 from the germline V gene are SGHTA and FQGNSA. This CDR3 is built from 14 residues.

The table lists this clonotype with a few counts. The rearrangement uses TRBV24-1 and TRBJ1-5; D is ambiguous. The CDR3 consists of 13 residues. Germline V gene lookup returns CDR1 KGHDR and CDR2 SFDVKD. V was clipped by 9 bases and J by 0 bases, with 8 bases between them. This CDR3 is CATAAHSNQPQHF. Written as DNA, the CDR3 is TGTGCCACCGCGGCCCATAGCAATCAGCCCCAGCATTTT.

This clonotype occurred a few times. The CDR3 spells CRVAEGGAGEQYF. CDR3 sequence (DNA): TGCAGGGTTGCGGAGGGGGGGGCTGGCGAGCAGTACTTC. The chain carries TRBV20-1 and TRBJ2-7; D is perhaps TRBD2 (7 bases). Germline V gene data show CDR1 as DFQATT and CDR2 as SNEGSKA (reference sequence). The CDR3 spans 13 residues.

This chain uses TRBV5-1 with TRBJ2-7, with TRBD2 identical over 11 bases. J was trimmed by 3 bases and V by 4 bases; bases with no gene match: 3. Germline lookup yields CDR1 SGHRS and CDR2 YFSETQ. The CDR3 covers 14 residues. CDR3 in amino acids: CASSRGLADYEQYF. In DNA, the CDR3 is TGCGCCAGCAGCAGGGGACTAGCGGACTACGAGCAGTACTTC.